A selection of T cell receptor beta chains follows, all from one sample in a study of T cells in Graves' hyperthyroidism and ophthalmopathy. MiXCR, run by TCRdb on the multiplex PCR reads, gives a single entry per CDR3 protein. The sample lists fewer than 750,000 distinct CDR3 sequences, about 14% occurring once. Sequencing used blood. Receptors originate from a woman aged 50 to 65 with Graves' ophthalmopathy. The CDR3 runs from the conserved cysteine through the conserved F or W. Size values are once, few and many counts, or a class for expanded clones, and some rows have none.

v_call,cdr3_length,clone_size,j_call,cdr3_aa
TRBV12-3/TRBV12-4,11,many,TRBJ1-1,CASSIAPEAFF
TRBV27,13,NA,TRBJ2-7,CASSFTGLYEQYF
TRBV28,14,NA,TRBJ1-1,CASSVTGRDPRGFF
TRBV7-8,13,few,TRBJ1-2,CASSRRQGSGYTF
TRBV7-2,16,many,TRBJ2-7,CASSLGGSGGGSEQYF
TRBV29-1,20,many,TRBJ2-7,CSVEDGGTGGLAGPTYEQYF
TRBV28,16,NA,TRBJ2-1,CASSSRGLAGVNEQFF
TRBV6-2/TRBV6-3,17,many,TRBJ2-1,CASSSPHLAGGPDEQFF
TRBV28,16,NA,TRBJ2-2,CASSSPEGRNTGELFF
TRBV11-2,13,many,TRBJ2-3,CASSPAGADTQYF
TRBV7-2,13,few,TRBJ2-5,CASSLEVLETQYF
TRBV20-1,13,NA,TRBJ1-1,CSAYRGHNTEAFF
TRBV5-1,19,many,TRBJ2-1,CASSLAVTSGASSYNEQFF
TRBV11-2,14,NA,TRBJ2-1,CASSSTGLASSEFF
TRBV27,14,few,TRBJ2-1,CASSFVPGSNEQFF
TRBV5-1,15,many,TRBJ2-7,CASSSGGGSSYEQYF
TRBV11-2,16,many,TRBJ2-7,CASSLAGDRVSYEQYF
TRBV7-8,14,many,TRBJ2-1,CASSPEAYDNEQFF
TRBV7-2,13,NA,TRBJ2-7,CAPRGAETYEQYF
TRBV28,14,many,TRBJ1-2,CASSLSRDTYGYTF
TRBV30,14,many,TRBJ1-5,CAWAQRGVNQPQHF
TRBV15,15,many,TRBJ2-4,CATSGRLETKNIQYF
TRBV6-1,14,many,TRBJ2-7,CASSPRQGRDEQYF
TRBV7-2,16,many,TRBJ1-6,CASSDLSSSRGSPLHF
TRBV7-9,13,many,TRBJ2-1,CATLTGGYNEQFF
TRBV11-3,12,many,TRBJ2-1,CASSQAVNEQFF
TRBV5-1,14,NA,TRBJ2-2,CASSLSSGARELFF
TRBV14,13,few,TRBJ2-5,CASSRDGVETQYF
TRBV19,13,many,TRBJ1-5,CASNGGWDQPQHF
TRBV7-8,16,many,TRBJ2-3,CASSLARLVLTDTQYF
TRBV6-1,14,NA,TRBJ2-6,CASMGRALANVLTF
TRBV20-1,14,few,TRBJ2-7,CSARVEQGAGEQYF